This T cell receptor (beta chain) is drawn from a study of blood T cells in healthy people across ages. The table lists this clonotype with many counts. Its antigen is unidentified. General study results and limits: Estimated diversity that came from one million T cells was considered an underestimate.

It was with a sample-barcoded 5' primer and a J-beta primer mix that a second PCR of roughly 6 to 12 cycles was run. A minimum of 3 million CDR3-containing paired-end reads was obtained for each sample. Using its own MiXCR run on the 5' RACE reads, TCRdb lists one record per CDR3 protein. The sample includes over 450,000 distinct CDR3 sequences, about 24% of them seen just once. Healthy Russian Caucasian donors spanned ages about 6 to 100 years. Trimming stripped 1 base from V and 2 bases from J, with 11 bases between. The germline V gene has CDR1 MDHEN and CDR2 SYDVKM. This CDR3 contains 15 residues. The same sample was also used in a study of T cells of mothers and their children.

The sample was blood. This TCR was sampled from a boy younger than 18 in good health. V gene TRBV28 combines with J gene TRBJ2-5, with D perhaps TRBD2 (5 bases). The CDR3 sequence: CASSLSGNGQETQYF. DNA of the CDR3: TGTGCCAGCAGTTTATCGGGGAACGGACAAGAGACCCAGTACTTC.